This paragraph reports one TCR beta chain. The source of the sample is a study of blood T cell repertoires in COVID-19. Background on the study: The analysed material was cDNA or gDNA that came from T cells, B-cell-depleted T cells, or PBMCs.

Authors' methods: How many nucleated cells were present was estimated from reference gene primer amplification. The repertoire was sequenced with immunoSEQ multiplex PCR; TCRdb's copy has only in-frame clones and lacks some. That table is the source of V, J and clone size, and D and trimming were worked out from the DNA. The sample carries hundreds of thousands of clones, around 84% recorded once. Sequenced sample: peripheral blood. This receptor was identified in a human donor in a cohort sampled during active COVID-19.

CDR3 sequence reads: CASSYEGRGEKLFF. The CDR3 coding sequence is TGTGCCAGCAGTTACGAGGGCAGGGGTGAAAAACTGTTTTTT. The chain combines TRBV6-6 with TRBJ1-4; the D gene is possibly TRBD1 (6 bases). V dropped 2 bases and J dropped 7 bases, with 11 bases sitting between them. This CDR3 has 14 amino acids. Looked up from germline, CDR1 is MNHNY and CDR2 is SVGAGI (reference sequence).